This T cell receptor (beta chain) was documented in a study of breast tumors, draining lymph nodes, adjacent tissues. TCRdb fed the multiplex PCR reads into MiXCR, producing one record per CDR3 protein. The sample records about 130,000 distinct CDR3 sequences, just under 20% being singletons. Breast cancer patients provided tissue from their axillary draining lymph nodes. V was cut by 5 bases and J by 4 bases, with 16 bases left in between. CDR1 SEHNR and CDR2 FQNEAQ come from the germline V gene (reference sequence). The CDR3 runs 15 residues. This clonotype was recorded many times. The receptor's source is a female donor with breast cancer. Some clones in this sample may be carry-over from other donors' samples. V gene TRBV7-9 combines with J gene TRBJ2-3; no reliable D call. Sequencing was carried out using axillary lymph node tissue. The CDR3 loop is CASSPGRWEPDTQYF. The CDR3 DNA is TGTGCCAGCAGCCCCGGTCGTTGGGAACCAGATACGCAGTATTTT.